This TCR beta chain derives from a study of shared clonotypes between healthy human individuals. Only in-frame clones appear in the TCRdb table, and some are missing; sequencing was by immunoSEQ multiplex PCR. The sample carries approximately 700,000 clones, roughly 73% recorded once. Study results and limitations: Clonotypes shared by all four sorted-subset donors had higher generation probabilities than non-shared clonotypes.

All donors were healthy HIV-negative adults lacking recent acute infections or vaccinations. This clone was seen a handful of times. Antigen unknown. The receptor was derived from a woman in her 30s in good health. Sample: memory CD4+ T cells sorted from blood. Subset noted: CD45RA-negative fraction.

The CDR3 DNA is TGTGCCAGCAGCAGGGACCAAGTCCCGATATTGCGAAACGGGCCCCAGCATTTT. Translating gives CASSRDQVPILRNGPQHF. J is TRBJ1-5 and V is TRBV27; possible D gene TRBD1, 5 bases. This CDR3 contains 18 residues. V lost 6 bases to trimming and J lost 9 bases, with 30 bases between them. Germline lookup yields CDR1 MNHEY and CDR2 SMNVEV (reference sequence).